The clone carrying this T cell receptor beta chain was seen just once. Antigen unknown. The CDR3 covers 20 residues. CDR1 is SNHLY, CDR2 FYNNEI, per germline. The V gene end was trimmed by 6 bases and the J gene end by 1 base; junction bases not matched to a gene: 20. TCRdb's copy holds only in-frame clones and misses some; the assay was immunoSEQ multiplex PCR. Of approximately 160,000 clones in the sample, roughly 90% are singletons; the top ten hold around 2.6%. The data derive from a study of T cell responses to AZD1222 COVID-19 vaccine. Study-wide findings and caveats: Among those given AZD1222, only five or six were seropositive at baseline. Females made up more of the donors, who were largely white British, and clonal diversity may have come out too low. Researchers took repertoire samples only after the peak T cell response had come.

Sequencing used peripheral blood, obtained on day 0 of AZD1222 vaccination. The chain carries TRBV2 and TRBJ1-1; 10 positions agree with TRBD1. This sequence originates from an adult in good health. The CDR3 reads CASRFRGTGVTPRQNTEAFF. CDR3 bases: TGTGCCAGCAGATTTCGGGGGACAGGGGTAACCCCACGTCAGAACACTGAAGCTTTCTTT.